The clone carrying this T cell receptor beta chain was observed a handful of times. Its specificity is not known. The source of the sample is a study of identical twins. General observations from the study: When twins shared out-of-frame alpha sequences, those sequences had excess low generation probability. The study found weaker excess twin sharing in beta out-of-frame sequences. With abundant cord blood beta clonotypes, insertions were fewer; memory repertoires showed no such pattern.

TCRdb reprocessed the 5' RACE reads via MiXCR and lists one record per CDR3 protein. The sample consists of 200,000 to 300,000 distinct CDR3 sequences, roughly 13% of them appearing once. In germline, CDR1 is MDHEN, CDR2 SYDVKM. The J segment lost 3 bases and the V segment lost 7 bases, leaving 15 bases of the junction unmatched. The CDR3 covers 16 residues. The same sample was also used in a study of yellow fever vaccine responses in identical twins.

Sequencing was done on a sample of memory (CD45RO+) T cells sorted from blood. This receptor was identified in a woman between 18 and 29 years old in good health. The chain links TRBV28 to TRBJ2-7; TRBD1 agrees at 7 bases. CDR3 sequence reads: CASIQNYRDSYYEQYF. CDR3 sequence (DNA): TGTGCCAGCATTCAAAACTACCGGGACAGCTACTACGAGCAGTACTTC.